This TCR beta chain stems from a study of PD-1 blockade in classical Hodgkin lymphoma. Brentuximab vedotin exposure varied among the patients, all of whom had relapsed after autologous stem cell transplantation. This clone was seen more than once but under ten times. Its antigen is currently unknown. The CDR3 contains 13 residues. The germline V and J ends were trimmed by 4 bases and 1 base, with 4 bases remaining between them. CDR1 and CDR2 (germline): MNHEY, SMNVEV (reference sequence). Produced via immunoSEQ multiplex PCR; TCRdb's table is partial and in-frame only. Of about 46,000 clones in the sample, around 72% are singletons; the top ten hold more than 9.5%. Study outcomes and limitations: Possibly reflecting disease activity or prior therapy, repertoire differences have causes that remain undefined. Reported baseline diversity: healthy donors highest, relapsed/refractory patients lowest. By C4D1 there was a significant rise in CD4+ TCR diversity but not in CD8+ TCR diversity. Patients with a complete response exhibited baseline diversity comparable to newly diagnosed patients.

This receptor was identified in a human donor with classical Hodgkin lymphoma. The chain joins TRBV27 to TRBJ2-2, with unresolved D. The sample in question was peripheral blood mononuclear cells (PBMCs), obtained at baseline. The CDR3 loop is CASSSGNTGELFF. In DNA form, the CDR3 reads TGTGCCAGCAGTTCAGGGAACACCGGGGAGCTGTTTTTT.